The entry that follows covers one TCR beta chain sequence. Its specificity is not known. This entry is derived from a study of vaccination effects on CD4 cells after COVID-19. With the ViraFEST assay, the study expanded antigen-specific CD4+ T cells using viral peptide pools, then sequenced them. Researchers isolated CD4+ T cells once roughly nine days of culture had elapsed. As their vaccination, participants received two doses of either BNT162b2 or mRNA-1273. Vaccine recipients, nucleocapsid antibody negative, had no prior SARS-CoV-2 infection. Half the medium was swapped for IL-2 medium on days 3 and 7. This table comes from immunoSEQ multiplex PCR, and its TCRdb copy is limited to in-frame clones, with some not included. The sample includes around 65,000 clones, roughly 72% of them seen just once. The germline CDR1 and CDR2 sequences are MGHRA and YSYEKL. Trimming at V came to 3 bases and at J to 5 bases, leaving 9 bases not matched to a gene. CDR3 size: 16 residues.

The input for sequencing was CD4+ T cells from PBMCs cultured with HCoV-229E spike peptides, taken after COVID-19 vaccination. This receptor was taken from a human donor who received a COVID-19 vaccine. This chain joins TRBV4-1 and TRBJ2-2, with TRBD1 identical over 7 bases. The CDR3 here is CASSQTGWGRTGELFF. CDR3 bases: TGCGCCAGCAGCCAGACAGGGTGGGGGCGAACCGGGGAGCTGTTTTTT.